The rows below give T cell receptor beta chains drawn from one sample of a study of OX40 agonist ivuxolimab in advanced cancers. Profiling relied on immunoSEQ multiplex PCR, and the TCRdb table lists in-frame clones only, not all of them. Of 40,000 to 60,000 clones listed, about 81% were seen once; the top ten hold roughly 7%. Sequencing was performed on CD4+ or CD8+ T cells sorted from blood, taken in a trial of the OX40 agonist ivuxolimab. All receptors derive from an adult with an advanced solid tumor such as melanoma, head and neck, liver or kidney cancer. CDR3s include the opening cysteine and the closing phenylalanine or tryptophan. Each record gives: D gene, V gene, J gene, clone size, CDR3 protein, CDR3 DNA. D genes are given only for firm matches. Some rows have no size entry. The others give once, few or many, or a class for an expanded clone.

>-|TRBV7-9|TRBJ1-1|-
CASSFEVQGGTEAFF
TGTGCCAGCAGCTTCGAGGTTCAGGGAGGCACTGAAGCTTTCTTT
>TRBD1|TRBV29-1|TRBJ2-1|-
CSVAGQGLDEQFF
TGCAGCGTTGCGGGACAGGGCTTGGATGAGCAGTTCTTC
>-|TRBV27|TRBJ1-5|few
CASRPGYNQPQHF
TGTGCCAGCAGACCAGGTTACAATCAGCCCCAGCATTTT
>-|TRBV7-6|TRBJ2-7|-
CASSPRQEHYEQYF
TGTGCCAGCAGCCCCCGACAAGAACACTACGAGCAGTACTTC
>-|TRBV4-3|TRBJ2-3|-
CASSQDPLAAGTDTQYF
TGCGCCAGCAGCCAAGATCCCCTAGCAGCCGGGACAGATACGCAGTATTTT
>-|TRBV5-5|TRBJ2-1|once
CASSFQGGSYNEQFF
TGTGCCAGCAGCTTCCAAGGGGGCTCCTACAATGAGCAGTTCTTC
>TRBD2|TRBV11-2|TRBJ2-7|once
CASSFGRASGITYEQYF
TGTGCCAGCAGCTTCGGGCGGGCTAGCGGGATCACCTACGAGCAGTACTTC
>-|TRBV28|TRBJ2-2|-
CASSAHEGQRGPGELFF
TGTGCCAGCAGTGCTCATGAAGGACAGAGAGGTCCCGGGGAGCTGTTTTTT
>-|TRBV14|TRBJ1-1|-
CASSQVGAQNTEAFF
TGTGCCAGCAGCCAAGTTGGCGCCCAGAACACTGAAGCTTTCTTT
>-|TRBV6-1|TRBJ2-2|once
CARSGQGTGELFF
TGTGCCAGGTCGGGGCAGGGCACCGGGGAGCTGTTTTTT
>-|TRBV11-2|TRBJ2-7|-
CASSSPWRGLYEQYF
TGTGCCAGCAGCTCCCCCTGGAGAGGCCTCTACGAGCAGTACTTC
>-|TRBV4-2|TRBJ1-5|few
CASSPGRRANQPQHF
TGTGCCAGCAGCCCGGGACGGAGGGCCAATCAGCCCCAGCATTTT
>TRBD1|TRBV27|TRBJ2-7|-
CASKPGQNYEQYF
TGTGCCAGCAAACCGGGACAGAACTACGAGCAGTACTTC
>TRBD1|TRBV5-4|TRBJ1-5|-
CASSDTGGSNQPQHF
TGTGCCAGCAGCGATACAGGGGGATCCAATCAGCCCCAGCATTTT
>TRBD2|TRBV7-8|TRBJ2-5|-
CASSLASGGVLGETQYF
TGTGCCAGCAGCTTAGCTAGCGGGGGGGTGCTAGGAGAGACCCAGTACTTC
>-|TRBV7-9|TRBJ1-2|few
CASSSGPDYYGYTF
TGTGCCAGCAGCTCCGGTCCAGACTACTATGGCTACACCTTC
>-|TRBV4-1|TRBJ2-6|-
CASSQDQGGGANVLTF
TGCGCCAGCAGCCAAGACCAGGGAGGTGGGGCCAACGTCCTGACTTTC
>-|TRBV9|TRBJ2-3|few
CASSVALQSSTDTQYF
TGTGCCAGCAGCGTAGCTCTACAATCTAGCACAGATACGCAGTATTTT
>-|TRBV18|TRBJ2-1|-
CASSPPGTNEQFF
TGTGCCAGCTCACCACCGGGGACCAATGAGCAGTTCTTC
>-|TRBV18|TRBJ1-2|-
CASSPDRNYGYTF
TGTGCCAGCTCACCAGACAGGAACTATGGCTACACCTTC
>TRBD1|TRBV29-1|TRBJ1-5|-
CSVGQGLSNQPQHF
TGCAGCGTCGGACAGGGGCTTAGCAATCAGCCCCAGCATTTT
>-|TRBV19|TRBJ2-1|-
CASSVAVGVHEQFF
TGTGCCAGTAGTGTAGCGGTGGGAGTCCATGAGCAGTTCTTC
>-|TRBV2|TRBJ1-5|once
CASSEWGGSGQPQHF
TGTGCCAGCAGTGAATGGGGGGGATCGGGTCAGCCCCAGCATTTT
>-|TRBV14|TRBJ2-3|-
CASSQGGGLPLDTQYF
TGTGCCAGCAGCCAAGGTGGGGGACTTCCTCTAGATACGCAGTATTTT
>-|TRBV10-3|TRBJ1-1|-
CAISESGPTEAFF
TGTGCCATCAGTGAGTCGGGGCCGACTGAAGCTTTCTTT
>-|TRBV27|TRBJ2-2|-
CASRLRGGELFF
TGTGCCAGCAGGTTGCGGGGCGGGGAGCTGTTTTTT
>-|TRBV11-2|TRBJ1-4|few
CASSFSRGLNEKLFF
TGTGCCAGCAGCTTCAGTAGGGGCCTTAATGAAAAACTGTTTTTT
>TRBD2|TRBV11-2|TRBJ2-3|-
CASSSGLAGDPGDTQYF
TGTGCCAGCAGCTCGGGACTAGCGGGAGATCCGGGAGATACGCAGTATTTT
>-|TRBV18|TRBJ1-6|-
CASSDGGEDSPLHF
TGTGCCAGCTCCGACGGGGGGGAGGATTCACCCCTCCACTTT
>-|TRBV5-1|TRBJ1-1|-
CASSVGIMNTEAFF
TGCGCCAGCAGCGTCGGGATCATGAACACTGAAGCTTTCTTT
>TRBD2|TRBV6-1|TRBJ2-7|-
CASVSGIIEQYF
TGTGCCAGCGTAAGCGGGATTATCGAGCAGTACTTC
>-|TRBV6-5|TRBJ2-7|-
CASSADPRHPYEQYF
TGTGCCAGCAGTGCCGACCCGCGCCACCCCTACGAGCAGTACTTC
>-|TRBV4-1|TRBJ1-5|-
CASSQDQSQPQHF
TGCGCCAGCAGCCAGGACCAGAGTCAGCCCCAGCATTTT
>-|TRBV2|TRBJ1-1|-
CASSLTADNTEAFF
TGTGCCAGCAGTCTGACAGCTGACAACACTGAAGCTTTCTTT
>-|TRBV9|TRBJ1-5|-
CASSATDYNQPQHF
TGTGCCAGCAGCGCGACAGATTACAATCAGCCCCAGCATTTT
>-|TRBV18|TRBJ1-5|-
CASSPSSGVGPQHF
TGTGCCAGCTCACCATCATCCGGGGTAGGACCCCAGCATTTT